This T cell receptor beta chain comes out of a study of regulatory T cells in long-lasting Graves disease (dated by TCRdb to the early 2020s). In terms of the full investigation: To count as having persistent Graves' disease, a patient had to have received antithyroid drug treatment for over 5 years with TSH receptor autoantibodies remaining persistently positive. The study was conducted in China and was registered as a clinical trial. A total of roughly 35 samples were covered by TCR sequencing, comprising some 13 persistent and some 20 newly diagnosed Graves' disease patients. On average, persistent Graves' disease patients in the clinical cohort had been on antithyroid drugs for approximately ten years. Patients with persistent Graves' disease were compared with patients with newly diagnosed Graves' disease using TCR sequencing and RNA sequencing of peripheral blood. Results and caveats for the whole study, not just this receptor: Persistent Graves' disease patients showed lower TCR Shannon entropy and fewer highly expanded clones than newly diagnosed patients, suggesting clonal expansion. TRBV28, TRBJ1-2 and TRBJ2-5 were preferentially used in persistent disease, while TRBV20-1 and TRBJ2-1 were favored in newly diagnosed disease. As a limitation, the authors acknowledged that the small sample size may reduce accuracy. The study examined only peripheral blood because the primary lesion, thyroid tissue, could not be accessed. A larger number of public clonotypes was shared among persistent patients (around 2,700) than among newly diagnosed patients (over 850). Sequencing and analysis were restricted to the TCR beta chain.

This clonotype showed up many times. The specificity of this receptor is unknown. Within one base of it there is no much larger clone, and no base qualities were kept. Read against the paper, the sample's time point label means: persistent/refractory GD, antithyroid drugs over 5 years with positive TRAb. For both TCR sequencing and RNA sequencing, RNA was extracted from PBMCs in TRIzol. The diagnosis of Graves' disease was made according to American Thyroid Association guidelines. Recruitment of patients was carried out at an endocrinology department in Xi'an, China. Each patient gave 7 to 9.5 milliliters of peripheral blood, collected in an EDTA anticoagulant tube. Ficoll Paque Plus density gradient separation was used to isolate PBMCs, and no further T cell sorting was done. RNA quality was checked with an Agilent 2100 Bioanalyzer and agarose gel, and concentration with a NanoDrop 2000. As encoded in the germline V gene, CDR1 is MDHEN while CDR2 is SYDVKM. Reading from cysteine to phenylalanine, the CDR3 counts 11 amino acids. Of all the DNA, just the CDR3 is kept, 33 bases in frame from base 1. V drops 6 bases and J drops 15 bases, leaving 14 bases in between.

Library preparation employed multiplex PCR. These reads were obtained on an Illumina HiSeq 4000. To build TCR beta libraries, CDR3 regions were amplified by Arm-PCR using iRepertoire HTBI primers. Before sequencing, the PCR products went through gel purification. The authors' pipeline ran thus. Gene usage analysis of CDR3 amino acid clonotypes used the approximately 62 TRBV and 14 TRBJ segments found across samples. COPE and FqMerger were used to merge the filtered high-quality paired reads into contigs. BLAST was used to align contigs to IMGT TRBV, TRBD and TRBJ reference genes, and CDR3 was defined according to IMGT. Highly expanded clones were defined as clonotypes with a frequency above 0.1%. Shannon entropy was used to measure repertoire diversity, and the Gini coefficient was used to measure V-J evenness. A clonotype found in more than one individual was treated as public. TCRdb reran the public reads through fastp at Q25 and MiXCR, keeping productive beta chains. Records with the same CDR3 protein are collapsed into one entry carrying the most frequent genes and DNA. The V and J calls were not made by the authors but by TCRdb's processing. This sample lists some 440,000 distinct CDR3 sequences; 20% to 25% were detected once. The ten most abundant clones make up 7.8% of the sample.

This sequence was found in a female donor with Graves disease. Here the sequenced sample was peripheral blood mononuclear cells (PBMCs), taken when the disease was refractory, from a patient treated with antithyroid drugs. The V and J genes are TRBV28 and TRBJ1-4, with TRBD1 tentatively as D gene (5 bases match). The nucleotide sequence reads TGTGCCAGCAGCCGCCCGGGACTTTTGTTTTTT. Translated, it gives CASSRPGLLFF.